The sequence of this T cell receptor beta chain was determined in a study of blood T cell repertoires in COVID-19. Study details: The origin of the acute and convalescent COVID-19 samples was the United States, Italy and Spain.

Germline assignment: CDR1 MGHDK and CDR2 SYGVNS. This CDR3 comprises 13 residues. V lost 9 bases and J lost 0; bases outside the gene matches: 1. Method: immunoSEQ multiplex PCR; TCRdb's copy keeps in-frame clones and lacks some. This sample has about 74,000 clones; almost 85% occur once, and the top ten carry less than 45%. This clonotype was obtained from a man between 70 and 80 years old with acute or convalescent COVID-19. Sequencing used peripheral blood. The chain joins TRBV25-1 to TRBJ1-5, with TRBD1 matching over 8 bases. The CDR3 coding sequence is TGTGCCAGTACAGGGGGTAGCAATCAGCCCCAGCATTTT. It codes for CASTGGSNQPQHF. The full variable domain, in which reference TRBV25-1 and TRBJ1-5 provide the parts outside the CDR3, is EADIYQTPRYLVIGTGKKITLECSQTMGHDKMYWYQQDPGMELHLIHYSYGVNSTEKGDLSSESTVSRIRTEHFPLTLESARPSHTSQYLCASTGGSNQPQHFGDGTRLSIL.